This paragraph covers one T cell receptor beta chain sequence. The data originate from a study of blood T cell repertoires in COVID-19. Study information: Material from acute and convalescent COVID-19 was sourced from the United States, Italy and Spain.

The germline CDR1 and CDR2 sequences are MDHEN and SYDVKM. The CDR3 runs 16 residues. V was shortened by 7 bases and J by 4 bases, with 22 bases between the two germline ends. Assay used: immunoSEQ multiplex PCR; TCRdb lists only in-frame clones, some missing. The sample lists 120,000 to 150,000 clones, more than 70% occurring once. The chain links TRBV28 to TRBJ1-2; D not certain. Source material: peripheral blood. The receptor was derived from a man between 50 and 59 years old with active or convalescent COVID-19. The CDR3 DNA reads TGTGCCAGCACCTCTAAGCTAGGCAGCGGAAGCTATGGCTACACCTTC. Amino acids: CASTSKLGSGSYGYTF.